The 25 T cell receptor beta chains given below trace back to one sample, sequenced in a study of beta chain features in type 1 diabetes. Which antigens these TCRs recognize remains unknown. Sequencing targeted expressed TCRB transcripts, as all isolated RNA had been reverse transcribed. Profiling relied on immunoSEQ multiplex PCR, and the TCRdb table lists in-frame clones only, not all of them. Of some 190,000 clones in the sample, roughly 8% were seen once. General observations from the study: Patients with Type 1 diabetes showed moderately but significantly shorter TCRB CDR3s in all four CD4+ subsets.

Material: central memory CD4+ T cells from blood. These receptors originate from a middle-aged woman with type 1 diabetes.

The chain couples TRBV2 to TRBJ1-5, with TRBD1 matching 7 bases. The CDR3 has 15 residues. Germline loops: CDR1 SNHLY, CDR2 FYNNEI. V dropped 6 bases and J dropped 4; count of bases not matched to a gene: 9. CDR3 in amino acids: CASSPRTGLNQPQHF. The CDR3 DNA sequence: TGTGCCAGCAGCCCCCGGACAGGACTAAATCAGCCCCAGCATTTT. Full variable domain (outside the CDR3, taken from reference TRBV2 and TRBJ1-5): EPEVTQTPSHQVTQMGQEVILRCVPISNHLYFYWYRQILGQKVEFLVSFYNNEISEKSEIFDDQFSVERPDGSNFTLKIRSTKLEDSAMYFCASSPRTGLNQPQHFGDGTRLSIL.

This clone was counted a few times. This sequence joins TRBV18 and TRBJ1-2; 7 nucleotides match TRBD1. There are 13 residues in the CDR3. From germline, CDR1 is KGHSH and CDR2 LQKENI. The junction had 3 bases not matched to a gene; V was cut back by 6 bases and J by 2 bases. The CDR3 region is CASSSTGNYGYTF. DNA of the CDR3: TGTGCCAGCTCGTCGACAGGGAACTATGGCTACACCTTC.

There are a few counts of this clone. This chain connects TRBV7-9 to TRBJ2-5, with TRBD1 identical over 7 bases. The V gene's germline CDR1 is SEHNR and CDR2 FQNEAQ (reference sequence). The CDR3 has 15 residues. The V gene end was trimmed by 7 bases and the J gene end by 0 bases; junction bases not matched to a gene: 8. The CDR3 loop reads CASNAIQGNQETQYF. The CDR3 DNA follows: TGTGCCAGCAACGCAATACAGGGGAACCAAGAGACCCAGTACTTC.

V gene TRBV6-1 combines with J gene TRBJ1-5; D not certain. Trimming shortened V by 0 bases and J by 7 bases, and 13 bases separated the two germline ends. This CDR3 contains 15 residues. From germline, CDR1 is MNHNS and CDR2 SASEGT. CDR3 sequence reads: CASSEAPANGQPQHF. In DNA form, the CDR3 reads TGTGCCAGCAGTGAAGCCCCGGCAAACGGGCAGCCCCAGCATTTT.

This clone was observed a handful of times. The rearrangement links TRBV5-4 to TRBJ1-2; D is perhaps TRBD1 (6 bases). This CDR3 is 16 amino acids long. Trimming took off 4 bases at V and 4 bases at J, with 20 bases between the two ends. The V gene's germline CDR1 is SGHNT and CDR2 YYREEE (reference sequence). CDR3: CASSPPGSDRIYGYTF. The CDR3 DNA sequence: TGTGCCAGCAGCCCACCGGGTTCCGACAGGATCTATGGCTACACCTTC.

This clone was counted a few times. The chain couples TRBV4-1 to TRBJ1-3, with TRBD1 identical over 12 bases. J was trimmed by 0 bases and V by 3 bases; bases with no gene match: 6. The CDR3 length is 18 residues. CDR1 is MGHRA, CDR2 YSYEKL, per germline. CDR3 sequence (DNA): TGCGCCAGCAGCCAGGGGGGACAGGGGGCTCCCTCTGGAAACACCATATATTTT. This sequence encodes CASSQGGQGAPSGNTIYF.

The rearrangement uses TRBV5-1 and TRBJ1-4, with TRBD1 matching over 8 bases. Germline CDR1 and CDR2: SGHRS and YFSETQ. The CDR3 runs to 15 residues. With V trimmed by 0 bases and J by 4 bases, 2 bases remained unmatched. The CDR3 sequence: CASSLGDRINEKLFF. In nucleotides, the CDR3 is TGCGCCAGCAGCTTGGGGGACAGGATTAATGAAAAACTGTTTTTT.

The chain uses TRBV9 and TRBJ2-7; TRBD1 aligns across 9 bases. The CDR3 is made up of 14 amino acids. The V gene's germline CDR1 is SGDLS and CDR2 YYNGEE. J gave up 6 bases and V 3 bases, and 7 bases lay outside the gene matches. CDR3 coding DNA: TGTGCCAGCAGCGCGACAGGGGGATTTGGCGAGCAGTACTTC. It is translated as CASSATGGFGEQYF. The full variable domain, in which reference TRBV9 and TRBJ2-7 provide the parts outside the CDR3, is DSGVTQTPKHLITATGQRVTLRCSPRSGDLSVYWYQQSLDQGLQFLIQYYNGEERAKGNILERFSAQQFPDLHSELNLSSLELGDSALYFCASSATGGFGEQYFGPGTRLTVT.

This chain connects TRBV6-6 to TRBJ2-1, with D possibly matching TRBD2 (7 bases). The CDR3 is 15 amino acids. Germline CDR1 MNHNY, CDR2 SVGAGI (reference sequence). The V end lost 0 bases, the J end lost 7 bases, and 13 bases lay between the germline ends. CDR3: CASSYSWGGRNEQFF. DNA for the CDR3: TGTGCCAGCAGTTACTCTTGGGGGGGCCGAAATGAGCAGTTCTTC.

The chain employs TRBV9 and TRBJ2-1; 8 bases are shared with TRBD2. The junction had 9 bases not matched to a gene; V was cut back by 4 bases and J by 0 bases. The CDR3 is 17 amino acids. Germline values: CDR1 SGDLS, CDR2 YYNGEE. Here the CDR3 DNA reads TGTGCCAGCAGCCCGCGGACTAGCTGGGACTCCTACAATGAGCAGTTCTTC. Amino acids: CASSPRTSWDSYNEQFF. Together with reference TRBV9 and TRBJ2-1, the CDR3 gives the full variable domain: DSGVTQTPKHLITATGQRVTLRCSPRSGDLSVYWYQQSLDQGLQFLIQYYNGEERAKGNILERFSAQQFPDLHSELNLSSLELGDSALYFCASSPRTSWDSYNEQFFGPGTRLTVL.

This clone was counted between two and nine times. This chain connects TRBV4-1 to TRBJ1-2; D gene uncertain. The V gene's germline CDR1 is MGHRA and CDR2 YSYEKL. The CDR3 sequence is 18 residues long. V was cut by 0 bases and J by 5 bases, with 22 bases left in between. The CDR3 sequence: CASSQDLSSGQALYGYTF. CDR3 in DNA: TGCGCCAGCAGCCAAGATCTATCGAGTGGGCAGGCGCTTTATGGCTACACCTTC.

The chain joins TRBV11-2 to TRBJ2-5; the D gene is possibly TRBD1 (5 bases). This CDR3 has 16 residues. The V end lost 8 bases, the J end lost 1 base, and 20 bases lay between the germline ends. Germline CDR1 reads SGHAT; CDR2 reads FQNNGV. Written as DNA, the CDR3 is TGTGCCAGCGGCCCCGACAGACCCTTATTCCAAGAGACCCAGTACTTC. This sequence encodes CASGPDRPLFQETQYF.

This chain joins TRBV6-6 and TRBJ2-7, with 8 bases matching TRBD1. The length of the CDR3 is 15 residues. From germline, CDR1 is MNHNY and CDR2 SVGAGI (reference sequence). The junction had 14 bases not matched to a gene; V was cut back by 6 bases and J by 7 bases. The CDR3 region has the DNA TGTGCCAGCAGAGCGGACAGGGAGATTTCTACGGAGCAGTACTTC. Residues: CASRADREISTEQYF.

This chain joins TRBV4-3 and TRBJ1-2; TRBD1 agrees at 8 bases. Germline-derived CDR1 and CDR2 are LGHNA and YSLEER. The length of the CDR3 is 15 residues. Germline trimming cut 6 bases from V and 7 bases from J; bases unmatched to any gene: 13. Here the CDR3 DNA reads TGCGCCAGCAGACCAGATACCACAGGGGGTGGTGGCTACACCTTC. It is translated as CASRPDTTGGGGYTF.

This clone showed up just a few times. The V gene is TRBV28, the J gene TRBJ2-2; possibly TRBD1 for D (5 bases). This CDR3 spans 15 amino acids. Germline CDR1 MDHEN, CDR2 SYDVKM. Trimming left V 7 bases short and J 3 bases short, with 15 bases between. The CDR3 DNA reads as TGTGCCAGCACCCCCTTAACAGGATACACCGGGGAGCTGTTTTTT. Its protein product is CASTPLTGYTGELFF.

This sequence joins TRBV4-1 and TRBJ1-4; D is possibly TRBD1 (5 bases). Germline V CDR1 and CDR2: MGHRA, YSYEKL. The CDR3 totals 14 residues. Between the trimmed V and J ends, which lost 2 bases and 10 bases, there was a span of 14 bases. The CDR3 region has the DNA TGCGCCAGCAGCCAAAGCTGGATTAGGGGAAAACTGTTTTTT. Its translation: CASSQSWIRGKLFF.

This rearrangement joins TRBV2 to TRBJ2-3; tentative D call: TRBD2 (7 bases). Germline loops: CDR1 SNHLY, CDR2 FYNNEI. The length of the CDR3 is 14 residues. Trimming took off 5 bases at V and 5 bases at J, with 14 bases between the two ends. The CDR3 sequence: CASSYREGRDTQYF. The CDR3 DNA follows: TGTGCCAGCAGTTACAGGGAGGGCAGAGATACGCAGTATTTT.

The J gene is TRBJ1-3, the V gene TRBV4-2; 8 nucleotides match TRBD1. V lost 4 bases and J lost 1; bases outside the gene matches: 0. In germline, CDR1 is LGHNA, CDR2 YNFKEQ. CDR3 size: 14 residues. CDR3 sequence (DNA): TGTGCCAGCAGCCGGACAGGGTCTGGAAACACCATATATTTT. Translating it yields CASSRTGSGNTIYF.

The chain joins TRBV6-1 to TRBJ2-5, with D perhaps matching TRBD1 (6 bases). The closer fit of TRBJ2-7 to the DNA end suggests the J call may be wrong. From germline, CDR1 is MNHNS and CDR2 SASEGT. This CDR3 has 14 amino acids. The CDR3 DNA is TGTGCCAGCATCCTGGACAGCAGCTCCTACGAGCAGTACTTC. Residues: CASILDSSSYEQYF.

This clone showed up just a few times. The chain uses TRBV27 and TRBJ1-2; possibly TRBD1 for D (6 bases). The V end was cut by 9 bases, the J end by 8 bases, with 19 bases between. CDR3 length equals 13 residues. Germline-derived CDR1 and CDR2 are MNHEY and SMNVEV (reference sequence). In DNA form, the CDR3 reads TGTGCCAGTTCCCCACAGGGTTTTGGCGGCTACACCTTC. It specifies CASSPQGFGGYTF.

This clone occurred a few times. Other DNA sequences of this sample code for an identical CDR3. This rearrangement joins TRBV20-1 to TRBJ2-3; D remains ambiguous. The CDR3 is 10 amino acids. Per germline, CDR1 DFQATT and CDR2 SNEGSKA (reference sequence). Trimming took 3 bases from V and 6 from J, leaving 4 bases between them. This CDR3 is CSASADTQYF. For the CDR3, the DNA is TGCAGTGCTAGCGCGGATACGCAGTATTTT.

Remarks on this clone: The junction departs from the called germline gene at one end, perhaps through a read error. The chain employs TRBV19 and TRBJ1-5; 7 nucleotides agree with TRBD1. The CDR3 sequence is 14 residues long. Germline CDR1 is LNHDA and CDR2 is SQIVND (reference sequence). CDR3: CASSHDRAVQSQHF. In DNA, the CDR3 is TGTGCCAGTAGCCATGACAGGGCCGTTCAGTCCCAGCATTTT.

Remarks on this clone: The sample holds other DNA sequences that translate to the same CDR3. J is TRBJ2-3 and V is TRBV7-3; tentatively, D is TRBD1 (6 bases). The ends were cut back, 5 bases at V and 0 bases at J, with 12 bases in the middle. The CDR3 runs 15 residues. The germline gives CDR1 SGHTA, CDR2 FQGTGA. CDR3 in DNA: TGTGCCAGCAGCCCCTCAGGGGCTAGCACAGATACGCAGTATTTT. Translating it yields CASSPSGASTDTQYF.

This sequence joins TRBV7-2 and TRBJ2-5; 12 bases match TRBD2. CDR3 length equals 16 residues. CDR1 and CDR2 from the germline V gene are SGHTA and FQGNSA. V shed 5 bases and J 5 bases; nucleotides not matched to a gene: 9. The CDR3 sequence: CASSPRTSGASETQYF. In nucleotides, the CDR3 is TGTGCCAGCAGCCCGAGGACTAGCGGGGCGAGCGAGACCCAGTACTTC.

The CDR3 loop reads CASSLASGFSYNEQFF. For the CDR3, the DNA is TGCGCCAGCAGCTTGGCTAGCGGGTTTTCCTACAATGAGCAGTTCTTC. J is TRBJ2-1 and V is TRBV5-1; 8 bases map to TRBD2. Germline V gives CDR1 SGHRS, CDR2 YFSETQ. V shed 0 bases and J 1 base; nucleotides not matched to a gene: 3. This CDR3 comprises 16 residues. The entire variable domain, with the rest obtained from reference TRBV5-1 and TRBJ2-1, is as follows: KAGVTQTPRYLIKTRGQQVTLSCSPISGHRSVSWYQQTPGQGLQFLFEYFSETQRNKGNFPGRFSGRQFSNSRSEMNVSTLELGDSALYLCASSLASGFSYNEQFFGPGTRLTVL.